The following is a T cell receptor (beta chain) sequence with its context. The germline CDR1 and CDR2 sequences are MNHGY and SAAAGT. Deletions cut 4 bases from V and 4 bases from J, with 31 bases between. The CDR3 extends over 20 amino acids. TCRdb re-called the 5' RACE reads through MiXCR, storing one row per CDR3 protein. The table has some 670,000 distinct CDR3 sequences, about 12% seen once. The data derive from a study of T cells after yellow fever vaccination. This TCR was recovered from a man aged 30 to 39 who received the YFV17D yellow fever vaccine. Specimen: PBMCs, collected on the day of the yellow fever booster vaccination. The rearrangement joins TRBV6-8 to TRBJ2-5; a weak D match, TRBD2 (8 bases). This CDR3 is CASSSPGQSILAARGETQYF. CDR3 in DNA: TGTGCCAGCAGTTCTCCGGGACAGTCAATACTAGCGGCTAGAGGAGAGACCCAGTACTTC.